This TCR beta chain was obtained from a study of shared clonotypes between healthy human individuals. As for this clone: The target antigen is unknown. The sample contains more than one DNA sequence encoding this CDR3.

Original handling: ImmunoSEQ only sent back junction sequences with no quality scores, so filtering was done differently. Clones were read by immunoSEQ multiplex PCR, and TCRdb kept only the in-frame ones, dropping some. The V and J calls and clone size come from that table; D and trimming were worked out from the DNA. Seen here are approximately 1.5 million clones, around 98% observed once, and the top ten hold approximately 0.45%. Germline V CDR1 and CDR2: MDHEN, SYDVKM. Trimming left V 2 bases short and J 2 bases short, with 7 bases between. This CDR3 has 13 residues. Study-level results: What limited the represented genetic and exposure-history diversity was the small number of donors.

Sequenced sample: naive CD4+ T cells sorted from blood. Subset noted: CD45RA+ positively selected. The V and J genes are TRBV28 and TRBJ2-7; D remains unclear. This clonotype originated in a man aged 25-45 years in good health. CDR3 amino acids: CASSLRNPYEQYF. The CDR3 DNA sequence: TGTGCCAGCAGTTTAAGGAACCCCTACGAGCAGTACTTC.